This T cell receptor (beta chain) originates from a study of T cell repertoires in cytomegalovirus infection (dated by TCRdb to the late 2010s). Regarding the study in general: Peptide stimulations targeted recently identified HLA-C-restricted CMV epitopes, whose presentation resists viral immunomodulation, together with well-studied HLA-B-restricted epitopes. Donor HLA type was relevant to the analysis, because carriage of CMV infection together with the matching HLA type was indicated by public TCR beta signatures.

Overall results and qualifications from the work: In the ex vivo response, HLA-C-restricted CMV-specific TCR beta clonotypes were dominant, and in two of eight donors the single most frequent clonotype came from this HLA-C-restricted group. In both this cohort and an independent roughly 400-donor cohort, the cumulative frequency of public TCR beta family members distinguished carriers of CMV infection plus the relevant HLA type.

The CDR3, cysteine through phenylalanine, is 15 amino acids long. The kept DNA is CDR3 alone, 45 bases in frame from the first base. V gives up 2 bases and J gives up 4 bases, and the segment between their germline ends measures 14 bases. Reading the germline V gene (reference sequence) gives CDR1 MNHEY and CDR2 SMNVEV. In the paper's terms, the treatment or condition label means: in vitro stimulation with specific CMV peptide epitopes to enrich CMV-specific T cells. Reads for this sample came from an Illumina HiSeq 1500. Using fastp trimming at Q25 and MiXCR clonotype assembly, TCRdb reanalyzed the public sequencing data and kept in-frame beta chains. Entries are consolidated by CDR3 protein sequence, retaining the most common genes and DNA. Recorded for this sample are 800,000 to 950,000 distinct CDR3 sequences; approximately 32% of them occurred a single time. The ten largest clonotypes hold approximately 13% of the sample.

Details on this clonotype: Its target antigen remains unknown. Base-call qualities are not available, and no considerably larger clone is one nucleotide away.

Recombination connected TRBV27 to TRBJ2-5; the best D guess is TRBD2, with 7 bases matching. This material consisted of cultured CD8+ T cells from PBMCs, taken from culture after CMV antigen stimulation. This TCR derives from a human donor in good health (CMV status not recorded). Some clones in this sample may be carry-over from other donors' samples. The sequenced DNA: TGTGCCAGCAGTTTAGGACTAGAAGGGGGAGAGACCCAGTACTTC. Its translation is CASSLGLEGGETQYF.